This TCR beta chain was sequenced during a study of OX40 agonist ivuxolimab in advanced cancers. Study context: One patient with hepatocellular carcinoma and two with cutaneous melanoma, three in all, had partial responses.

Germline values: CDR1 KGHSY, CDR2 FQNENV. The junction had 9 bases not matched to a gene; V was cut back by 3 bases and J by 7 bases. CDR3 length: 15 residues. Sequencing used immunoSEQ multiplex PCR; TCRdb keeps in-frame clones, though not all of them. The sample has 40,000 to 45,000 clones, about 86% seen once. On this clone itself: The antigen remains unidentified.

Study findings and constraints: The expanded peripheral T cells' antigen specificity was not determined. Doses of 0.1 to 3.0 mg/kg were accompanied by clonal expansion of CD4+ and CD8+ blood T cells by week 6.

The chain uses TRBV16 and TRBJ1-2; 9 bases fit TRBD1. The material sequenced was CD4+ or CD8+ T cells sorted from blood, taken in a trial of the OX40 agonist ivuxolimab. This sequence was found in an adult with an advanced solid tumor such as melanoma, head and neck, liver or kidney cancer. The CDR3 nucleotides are TGTGCCAGCAGCCAGCGGGACAGGGCAGCGTCTGGCTACACCTTC. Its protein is CASSQRDRAASGYTF.